These 13 T cell receptor beta chains were sequenced from one sample in a study of Tregs in tolerant kidney transplant recipients. FACS sorting followed a 6-day coculture of CFSE-labeled recipient PBMCs with irradiated graft donor PBMCs. The table came from immunoSEQ multiplex PCR; TCRdb's copy has only in-frame clones and leaves some out. The specimen's table records some 2,900 clones. No antigens are known for them. Sequenced here: CD8+ T cells from blood cultured with allogeneic cells, sampled before the transplant. All receptors come from a human patient who received a combined kidney and bone marrow transplant.

As regards this clone: The observed sequence ends 3 residues before the CDR3 terminus, with the missing tail filled in from the germline J gene. The rearrangement joins TRBV2 to TRBJ1-1; 8 nucleotides match TRBD1. V shed 4 bases and J 6 bases; nucleotides not matched to a gene: 1. This CDR3 comprises 12 residues. Germline V gene sequence: CDR1 SNHLY, CDR2 FYNNEI. The covered CDR3 bases are TGTGCCAGCAGTGGGACAGGGTCTGAA. Translation gives CASSGTGSE. The whole CDR3 protein reads CASSGTGSEAFF.

In the case of this clone: The read terminates 3 residues before the CDR3 end, so the remaining end is supplied by the germline J gene. The gene calls are TRBV2 and TRBJ1-2, with a weak D call TRBD1 (5 bases). The CDR3 runs to 13 residues. From germline, CDR1 is SNHLY and CDR2 FYNNEI. V was cut by 6 bases and J by 3 bases, with 11 bases left in between. Incomplete CDR3 DNA: TGTGCCAGCAGGGTTGGACATCACTATGGC. Its translation is CASRVGHHYG. The complete CDR3 reads CASRVGHHYGYTF.

Considering frequency, this clone is medium-sized (0.01 to 0.1%). The observed sequence ends 3 residues before the CDR3 terminus, with the missing tail filled in from the germline J gene. The chain combines TRBV4-1 with TRBJ1-5, with a weak D call TRBD1 (5 bases). V gave up 5 bases and J gave up 5 bases, with 10 bases separating them. CDR1 and CDR2 (germline): MGHRA, YSYEKL. The CDR3 is 13 amino acids. CDR3 bases read: TGCGCCAGCAGCGGGGCCCAGCATCAGCCC. Its protein product is CASSGAQHQP. The CDR3 reads in full as CASSGAQHQPQHF.

Turning to this clone: The CDR3 extends 3 residues past the end of the read, so its final part is completed from the germline J gene. This chain links TRBV19 with TRBJ2-7; 8 bases fit TRBD1. The junction had 6 bases not matched to a gene; V was cut back by 1 base and J by 4 bases. CDR3 length: 15 residues. Germline CDR1 is LNHDA and CDR2 is SQIVND (reference sequence). The CDR3 sequence: CASSIAWTGSYEQYF. The covered CDR3 bases are TGTGCCAGTAGTATAGCCTGGACAGGGTCGTACGAG. Complete variable domain (other parts from reference TRBV19 and TRBJ2-7): DGGITQSPKYLFRKEGQNVTLSCEQNLNHDAMYWYRQDPGQGLRLIYYSQIVNDFQKGDIAEGYSVSREKKESFPLTVTSAQKNPTAFYLCASSIAWTGSYEQYFGPGTRLTVT.

About this clone itself: The CDR3 extends 3 residues past the end of the read, so its final part is completed from the germline J gene. The rearrangement links TRBV7-6 to TRBJ2-3, with 10 positions matching TRBD1. This CDR3 region has 15 residues. Germline CDR1 is SGHVS and CDR2 is FNYEAQ. Losses at the gene ends were 0 bases for V and 6 bases for J; bases not matched to a gene: 3. The CDR3: CASSLADRGADTQYF. The CDR3 DNA, read in part, is TGTGCCAGCAGCTTAGCGGACAGGGGGGCCGATACG.

Worth noting for this clone: The CDR3 end falls 3 residues outside the read, so it is completed with the germline J gene. V usage is TRBV3-1 (or the pseudogene TRBV3-2) and J usage is TRBJ1-1; possibly TRBD1 for D (5 bases). The length of the CDR3 is 14 residues. Germline V gene lookup returns CDR1 LGHDT and CDR2 YNNKEL (reference sequence). V was cut by 1 base and J by 5 bases, with 11 bases left in between. The CDR3 DNA, read in part, is TGTGCCAGCAGCCAAGTGGCGGGGCGGACTGAA. Encoded protein: CASSQVAGRTE. The full CDR3 protein reads CASSQVAGRTEAFF.

About this clone: The read comes to an end 3 residues before the CDR3 does, leaving the germline J gene to fill in the end. The chain uses TRBV5-6 and TRBJ1-6, with 9 bases fitting TRBD1. V lost 4 bases and J lost 6; bases outside the gene matches: 2. The CDR3 is made up of 14 amino acids. The germline V gene has CDR1 SGHDT and CDR2 YYEEEE. CDR3 loop: CASSVGQGNSPLHF. CDR3 bases read: TGTGCCAGCAGCGTGGGACAGGGTAATTCACCC.

This clone is identified as medium-sized from frequency. The CDR3 end falls 3 residues outside the read, so it is completed with the germline J gene. The genes are TRBV4-1 and TRBJ2-7; 9 positions match TRBD1. CDR1 and CDR2 from the germline V gene are MGHRA and YSYEKL. V dropped 4 bases and J dropped 6; count of bases not matched to a gene: 16. This CDR3 spans 17 amino acids. CDR3 DNA (partial): TGCGCCAGCAGCCTGACATCGATGGGACAGGGTGGTGGCGAG. It codes for CASSLTSMGQGGGE. The whole CDR3 sequence reads CASSLTSMGQGGGEQYF.

Notes on this clone: The observed sequence ends 3 residues before the CDR3 terminus, with the missing tail filled in from the germline J gene. The rearrangement uses TRBV9 and TRBJ2-7; 7 bases line up with TRBD1. Germline V gives CDR1 SGDLS, CDR2 YYNGEE. This CDR3 has 12 amino acids. V shed 4 bases and J 6 bases; nucleotides not matched to a gene: 4. The CDR3 reads CASSFTGAEQYF. CDR3 bases read: TGTGCCAGCAGCTTCACAGGGGCCGAG.

With regard to this clone: The CDR3 extends 3 residues past the end of the read, so its final part is completed from the germline J gene. The V call is TRBV7-2, the J call TRBJ2-7; 8 bases are shared with TRBD2. Germline V CDR1 and CDR2: SGHTA, FQGNSA. The CDR3 totals 15 residues. V lost 0 bases, J lost 2 bases, and 3 bases stayed unmatched. The CDR3 is CASSLAGGGTYEQYF. The CDR3 bases that were read are TGTGCCAGCAGCTTAGCGGGCGGGGGGACCTACGAG.

Measured by frequency, this clone is large. The CDR3 goes on 3 residues after the read ends, and that part is filled in from the germline J gene. This sequence joins TRBV19 and TRBJ2-1; possible D gene TRBD2, 6 bases. With 3 bases removed from V and 9 bases from J, the gap between germline ends came to 9 bases. The CDR3 length is 12 residues. CDR1 and CDR2 (germline): LNHDA, SQIVND (reference sequence). The chain's CDR3 is CASSMGGGEQFF. CDR3 DNA (partial): TGTGCCAGTAGTATGGGGGGAGGTGAG.

This clone is called medium-sized based on its frequency. The missing CDR3 end, 3 residues past where the read stops, is filled in from the germline J gene. The chain couples TRBV10-1 to TRBJ2-7; no reliable D call. This CDR3 has 10 amino acids. Per the germline V gene, CDR1 is WNHNN and CDR2 is SYGVQD (reference sequence). Trimming pared 4 bases from V and 6 bases from J, leaving 4 bases between. The part of the CDR3 DNA that was read is TGCGCCAGCAGTGTCTGCGAG. Translation gives CASSVCE. The complete CDR3 reads CASSVCEQYF.

On this clone itself: The sequence runs out 3 residues before the end of the CDR3; the remainder is reconstructed from the germline J gene. The chain employs TRBV4-2 and TRBJ2-1, with 11 bases lining up with TRBD2. J was trimmed by 2 bases and V by 3 bases; bases with no gene match: 6. CDR1 and CDR2 (germline): LGHNA, YNFKEQ. This CDR3 has 17 amino acids. The CDR3 reads CASSHTSGSSPYNEQFF. The sequenced CDR3 bases are TGTGCCAGCAGCCATACTAGCGGGAGTTCCCCCTACAATGAG.